This T cell receptor (beta chain) appears in the sequencing data of a study of T cell responses to AZD1222 COVID-19 vaccine. Study observations and caveats: Sampling captured repertoires only after the peak T cell response. Of the AZD1222 recipients, only 5 or 6 were seropositive at baseline. Unmutated variant regions reportedly attract nearly half of all spike-specific TCRs.

CDR3 length: 13 residues. Trimming took off 7 bases at V and 2 bases at J, with 12 bases between the two ends. Germline CDR1 LNHDA, CDR2 SQIVND (reference sequence). Sequencing used immunoSEQ multiplex PCR; TCRdb keeps in-frame clones, though not all of them. The sample shows some 200,000 clones, roughly 91% of them seen only once. For this clone: Its specificity is not known.

This receptor was obtained from an adult in good health. The starting material was peripheral blood, obtained on day 0 of MenACWY control vaccination. This rearrangement joins TRBV19 to TRBJ2-7; the D gene is possibly TRBD1 (5 bases). The DNA for the CDR3 is TGTGCCAGTACCCCGGACAACACCTACGAGCAGTACTTC. This translates into CASTPDNTYEQYF.